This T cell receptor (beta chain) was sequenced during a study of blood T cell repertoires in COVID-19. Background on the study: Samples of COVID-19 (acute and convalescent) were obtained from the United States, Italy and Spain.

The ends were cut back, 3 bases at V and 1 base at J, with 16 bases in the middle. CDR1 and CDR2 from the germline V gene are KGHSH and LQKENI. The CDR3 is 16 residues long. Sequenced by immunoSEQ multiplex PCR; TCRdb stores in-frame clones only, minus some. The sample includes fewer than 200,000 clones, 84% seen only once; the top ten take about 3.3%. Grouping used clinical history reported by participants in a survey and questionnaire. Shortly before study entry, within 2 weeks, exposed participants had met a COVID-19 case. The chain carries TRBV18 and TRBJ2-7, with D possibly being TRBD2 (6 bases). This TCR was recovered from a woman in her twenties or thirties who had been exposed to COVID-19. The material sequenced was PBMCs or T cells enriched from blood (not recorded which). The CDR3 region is CASSPRSGPDSYEQYF. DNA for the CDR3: TGTGCCAGCTCACCTAGGAGCGGGCCCGATTCCTACGAGCAGTACTTC. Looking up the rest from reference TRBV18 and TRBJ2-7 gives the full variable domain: NAGVMQNPRHLVRRRGQEARLRCSPMKGHSHVYWYRQLPEEGLKFMVYLQKENIIDESGMPKERFSAEFPKEGPSILRIQQVVRGDSAAYFCASSPRSGPDSYEQYFGPGTRLTVT.